The next 26 T cell receptor beta chains were all read from a single sample in a study of cytomegalovirus exposure and HLA in healthy donors. PCR was performed using 60 Vbeta and 13 Jbeta primers. Profiling relied on immunoSEQ multiplex PCR, and the TCRdb table lists in-frame clones only, not all of them. The sample contains approximately 160,000 clones, 77% of which appear only once. The material sequenced was PBMCs. These receptors originate from a woman aged 25 to 39 in good health and CMV-seronegative.

The genes are TRBV6-5 and TRBJ1-5; the D gene is possibly TRBD1 (6 bases). The V and J ends lost 6 bases and 1 base respectively, with 13 bases between them. CDR1 MNHEY and CDR2 SVGAGI come from the germline V gene. The CDR3 runs 15 residues. DNA of the CDR3: TGTGCCAGCAGAATGACAGGCGGGAGCAATCAGCCCCAGCATTTT. Protein: CASRMTGGSNQPQHF.

This chain joins TRBV7-6 and TRBJ2-3; TRBD2 aligns across 8 bases. The CDR3 is made up of 16 amino acids. Trimming at V came to 5 bases and at J to 4 bases, leaving 11 bases not matched to a gene. Germline CDR1 is SGHVS and CDR2 is FNYEAQ. The CDR3 spells CASSTRLAPTPDTQYF. The CDR3 DNA is TGTGCCAGCAGCACTAGACTAGCGCCCACGCCAGATACGCAGTATTTT.

The chain uses TRBV27 and TRBJ2-6, with 9 positions matching TRBD1. The CDR3 has 17 residues. Per the germline V gene, CDR1 is MNHEY and CDR2 is SMNVEV (reference sequence). J gave up 2 bases and V 3 bases, and 5 bases lay outside the gene matches. This chain's CDR3 is CASSLGTGFAGANVLTF. The CDR3 nucleotides read TGTGCCAGCAGTTTGGGGACAGGGTTTGCTGGGGCCAACGTCCTGACTTTC.

The gene calls are TRBV19 and TRBJ1-1; 8 nucleotides match TRBD1. The germline gives CDR1 LNHDA, CDR2 SQIVND (reference sequence). V gave up 3 bases and J gave up 1 base; unmatched junction bases: 7. The CDR3 length is 16 residues. Written as DNA, the CDR3 is TGTGCCAGTAGTATCCTATACAGGGGGGCGAACACTGAAGCTTTCTTT. Amino acid sequence: CASSILYRGANTEAFF.

The chain employs TRBV2 and TRBJ1-5, with 8 nucleotides matching TRBD1. After removal of 6 bases from V and 1 base from J, the junction contained 17 bases not matched to a gene. Looked up from germline, CDR1 is SNHLY and CDR2 is FYNNEI. The CDR3 is 19 residues long. CDR3: CASRTELRTGYGSNQPQHF. CDR3 in DNA: TGTGCCAGCAGGACCGAGTTAAGGACAGGGTACGGGAGCAATCAGCCCCAGCATTTT.

The V and J genes are TRBV7-9 and TRBJ2-2; 12 bases are shared with TRBD2. This CDR3 comprises 16 residues. Per the germline V gene, CDR1 is SEHNR and CDR2 is FQNEAQ (reference sequence). The junction had 5 bases not matched to a gene; V was cut back by 5 bases and J by 4 bases. The CDR3 here is CASSAGTSGLTGELFF. In DNA form, the CDR3 reads TGTGCCAGCAGCGCCGGGACTAGCGGGCTCACCGGGGAGCTGTTTTTT.

V usage is TRBV10-3 and J usage is TRBJ2-7; 10 bases map to TRBD1. In germline, CDR1 is ENHRY, CDR2 SYGVKD. V dropped 6 bases and J dropped 7; count of bases not matched to a gene: 15. This CDR3 is built from 16 residues. The CDR3 protein is CAIRASAGTGAGEQYF. The CDR3 DNA sequence: TGTGCCATCAGAGCCTCTGCCGGGACAGGGGCAGGGGAGCAGTACTTC.

The rearrangement links TRBV9 to TRBJ2-7, with TRBD1 identical over 8 bases. The CDR3 totals 14 residues. Trimming took 0 bases from V and 3 from J; bases not matched to a gene: 2. Germline lookup yields CDR1 SGDLS and CDR2 YYNGEE. CDR3 sequence (DNA): TGTGCCAGCAGCGTAGGAGGGACAGGCTACGAGCAGTACTTC. Its translation: CASSVGGTGYEQYF.

The V and J genes are TRBV5-6 and TRBJ2-1; TRBD2 matches at 10 bases. V was clipped by 1 base and J by 6 bases; unmatched bases: 7. The germline CDR1 and CDR2 sequences are SGHDT and YYEEEE. This CDR3 spans 16 amino acids. The CDR3 sequence is CASSLKMGLASNEQFF. The CDR3 region has the DNA TGTGCCAGCAGCTTGAAGATGGGACTAGCGTCCAATGAGCAGTTCTTC.

The gene calls are TRBV7-8 and TRBJ2-7; 7 bases align to TRBD1. Germline V lookup: CDR1 SGHVS, CDR2 FQNEAQ. Germline trimming cut 6 bases from V and 0 bases from J; bases unmatched to any gene: 5. The CDR3 spans 14 residues. This CDR3 reads CASRGQASSYEQYF. CDR3 coding DNA: TGTGCCAGCAGAGGACAGGCGAGCTCCTACGAGCAGTACTTC. Complete variable domain (other parts from reference TRBV7-8 and TRBJ2-7): GAGVSQSPRYKVAKRGQDVALRCDPISGHVSLFWYQQALGQGPEFLTYFQNEAQLDKSGLPSDRFFAERPEGSVSTLKIQRTQQEDSAVYLCASRGQASSYEQYFGPGTRLTVT.

This clone was detected a few times. The chain uses TRBV5-1 and TRBJ2-3; D perhaps matches TRBD1 (6 bases). In germline, CDR1 is SGHRS, CDR2 YFSETQ. Trimming pared 7 bases from V and 2 bases from J, leaving 26 bases between. This CDR3 region has 18 residues. The CDR3 coding sequence is TGCGCCAGCCGAGGGGAACAGGGCAGCATATATTTCACAGATACGCAGTATTTT. Its translation is CASRGEQGSIYFTDTQYF.

J is TRBJ2-5 and V is TRBV12-2; the table's D gene call, TRBD2, was not cross checked with the DNA. The DNA end is more similar to TRBJ2-7, so the J call may be wrong. TRBV12-2 is listed as a pseudogene. CDR3 size: 16 residues. The CDR3 DNA reads as TGTGCAAGTCGCTTAATTGGTGGGACTAGCTTATGCGAGCAGTACTTC. As protein: CASRLIGGTSLCEQYF.

J is TRBJ1-1 and V is TRBV30, with a possible D match to TRBD1 (5 bases). V dropped 2 bases and J dropped 0 bases, with 22 bases sitting between them. From germline, CDR1 is GTSNPN and CDR2 SVGIG (reference sequence). CDR3 size: 18 residues. CDR3 sequence: CAWSPVRTSSMMNTEAFF. The CDR3, as DNA: TGTGCCTGGAGTCCGGTCCGGACAAGCTCCATGATGAACACTGAAGCTTTCTTT.

This clone has just one count. The J gene is TRBJ2-3, the V gene TRBV27; D is possibly TRBD1 (5 bases). The ends were cut back, 1 base at V and 4 bases at J, with 6 bases in the middle. There are 13 residues in the CDR3. Germline lookup yields CDR1 MNHEY and CDR2 SMNVEV (reference sequence). The CDR3 bases are TGTGCCAGCAGTTTATGGGGCGCAGATACGCAGTATTTT. Translating it yields CASSLWGADTQYF.

Regarding this clone: A read error may account for a junction end that differs from germline. The V gene is TRBV30, the J gene TRBJ1-2; TRBD1 aligns across 7 bases. There are 15 residues in the CDR3. CDR1 is GTSNPN and CDR2 is SVGIG in the germline V gene (reference sequence). In DNA, the CDR3 is TGTGCCTGGAGGAAAGGGACAGAGTCTAACTATGGCTACCCCTTC. Its protein is CAWRKGTESNYGYPF.

V and J are TRBV6-5 and TRBJ2-1, with TRBD2 as a possible D gene (6 bases). The CDR3 length is 14 residues. Per the germline V gene, CDR1 is MNHEY and CDR2 is SVGAGI. Trimming removed 6 bases from V and 9 bases from J, with 18 bases in between. DNA of the CDR3: TGTGCCAGCAGGCCGGGCCTTTGGGGGGTTGAGCAGTTCTTC. Residues: CASRPGLWGVEQFF.

This chain connects TRBV14 to TRBJ2-5; 7 bases match TRBD1. With 1 base clipped from V and 9 bases from J, the junction kept 5 bases outside the gene matches. Germline V CDR1 and CDR2: SGHDN, FVKESK. There are 13 residues in the CDR3. This CDR3 is CASSQVGQAAQYF. The CDR3, as DNA: TGTGCCAGCAGCCAAGTTGGACAGGCGGCCCAGTACTTC.

The rearrangement joins TRBV15 to TRBJ1-6; the D gene is possibly TRBD1 (6 bases). V was shortened by 2 bases and J by 6 bases, with 14 bases between the two germline ends. The CDR3 runs to 16 residues. The germline CDR1 and CDR2 sequences are LNHNV and YYDKDF (reference sequence). In DNA, the CDR3 is TGTGCCACCAGCAGACAATACAGGGTTTCTAATTCACCCCTCCACTTT. Translation gives CATSRQYRVSNSPLHF.

The V and J genes are TRBV27 and TRBJ1-1, with D unresolved. CDR1 and CDR2 from the germline V gene are MNHEY and SMNVEV (reference sequence). Trimming took 2 bases from V and 6 from J, leaving 16 bases between them. The CDR3 is 15 residues long. CDR3 DNA: TGTGCCAGCAGTTTAACCCCCGGGGTAGGCGCTGAAGCTTTCTTT. The encoded protein is CASSLTPGVGAEAFF.

Here the CDR3 reads CASSPKNRLAGTSYEQYF. The CDR3 nucleotides are TGTGCCAGTAGTCCAAAAAACCGACTAGCGGGTACCTCCTACGAGCAGTACTTC. This chain connects TRBV19 to TRBJ2-7; 10 positions match TRBD2. The V segment lost 5 bases and the J segment 0 bases; nucleotides outside the gene matches: 13. Germline CDR1 reads LNHDA; CDR2 reads SQIVND (reference sequence). This CDR3 region has 18 residues.

The chain uses TRBV27 and TRBJ2-5; D might be TRBD2 (7 bases). Germline CDR1 reads MNHEY; CDR2 reads SMNVEV (reference sequence). V was pared by 5 bases and J by 2 bases, with 18 bases between. The CDR3 is 16 amino acids. The CDR3 bases are TGTGCCAGCAGTCCACGAGGGGGGGGGCGACAAGAGACCCAGTACTTC. Amino acids: CASSPRGGGRQETQYF.

Worth noting for this clone: At one end the junction does not follow the germline gene, possibly because of a read error. This chain links TRBV19 with TRBJ2-7; 8 nucleotides align to TRBD1. The CDR3 length is 13 residues. Germline CDR1 LNHDA, CDR2 SQIVND (reference sequence). CDR3 nucleotides: TGTGCCAGTAGTGCCGACAGGGGTGGGCGCAGGGACTTC. Translating it yields CASSADRGGRRDF.

The gene calls are TRBV9 and TRBJ2-5; 8 bases are a match to TRBD2. There are 17 residues in the CDR3. The V gene end was trimmed by 3 bases and the J gene end by 2 bases; junction bases not matched to a gene: 12. The V gene's germline CDR1 is SGDLS and CDR2 YYNGEE. CDR3 DNA: TGTGCCAGCAGCGCGGGAGGGAGCGGGGGAGGGCAAGAGACCCAGTACTTC. It is translated as CASSAGGSGGGQETQYF.

This chain connects TRBV25-1 to TRBJ1-3; 7 bases are a match to TRBD1. Trimming took 7 bases from V and 0 from J; bases not matched to a gene: 6. The CDR3 contains 15 residues. The germline CDR1 and CDR2 sequences are MGHDK and SYGVNS. DNA of the CDR3: TGTGCCAGCACCAGGGACAGTAGCTCTGGAAACACCATATATTTT. Translation: CASTRDSSSGNTIYF.

The rearrangement uses TRBV7-2 and TRBJ2-1; no firm D call. The V end was cut by 2 bases, the J end by 6 bases, with 8 bases between. The CDR3 runs to 13 residues. Germline V gene data show CDR1 as SGHTA and CDR2 as FQGNSA. The CDR3 sequence is CASSLRRANEQFF. The DNA of the CDR3 is TGTGCCAGCAGCTTACGCCGCGCCAATGAGCAGTTCTTC.

In nucleotides, the CDR3 is TGTGCCAGCAGTCAAAGCCGCCTTGGCTACACCTTC. This encodes CASSQSRLGYTF. The V gene is TRBV6-5, the J gene TRBJ1-2; no clear D gene. The germline V gene encodes CDR1 MNHEY and CDR2 SVGAGI. Trimming left V 5 bases short and J 7 bases short, with 11 bases between. The CDR3 totals 12 residues.